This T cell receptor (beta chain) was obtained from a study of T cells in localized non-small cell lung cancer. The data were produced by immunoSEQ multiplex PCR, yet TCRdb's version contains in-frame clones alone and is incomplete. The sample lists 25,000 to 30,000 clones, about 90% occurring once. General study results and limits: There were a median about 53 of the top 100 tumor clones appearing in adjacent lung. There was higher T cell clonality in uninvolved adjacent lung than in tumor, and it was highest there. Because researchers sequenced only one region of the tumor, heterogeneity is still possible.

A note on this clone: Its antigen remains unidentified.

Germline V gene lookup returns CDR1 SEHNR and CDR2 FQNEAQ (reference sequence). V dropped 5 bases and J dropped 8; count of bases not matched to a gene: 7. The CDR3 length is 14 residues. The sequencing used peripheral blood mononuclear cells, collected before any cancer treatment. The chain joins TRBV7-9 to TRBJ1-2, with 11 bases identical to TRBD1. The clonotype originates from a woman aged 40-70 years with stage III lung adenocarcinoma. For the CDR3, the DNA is TGTGCCAGCAGCCGGGGACAGGGGGTTGGAGGCTACACCTTC. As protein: CASSRGQGVGGYTF.